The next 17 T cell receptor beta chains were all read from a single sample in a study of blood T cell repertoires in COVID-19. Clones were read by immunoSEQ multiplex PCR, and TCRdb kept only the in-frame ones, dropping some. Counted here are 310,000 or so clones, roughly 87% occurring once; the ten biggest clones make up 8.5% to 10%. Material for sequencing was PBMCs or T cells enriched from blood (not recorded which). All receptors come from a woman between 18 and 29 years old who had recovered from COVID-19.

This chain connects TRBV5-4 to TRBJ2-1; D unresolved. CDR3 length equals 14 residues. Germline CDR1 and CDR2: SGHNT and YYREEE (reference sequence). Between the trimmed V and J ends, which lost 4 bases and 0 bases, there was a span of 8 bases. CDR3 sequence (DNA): TGTGCCAGCAGCGCGATACTCTCCTACAATGAGCAGTTCTTC. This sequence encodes CASSAILSYNEQFF.

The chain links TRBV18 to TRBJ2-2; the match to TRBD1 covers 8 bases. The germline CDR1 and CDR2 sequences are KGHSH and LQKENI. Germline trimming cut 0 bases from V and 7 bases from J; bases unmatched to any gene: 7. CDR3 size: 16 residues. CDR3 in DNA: TGTGCCAGCTCACCACCTTTCGGGACAGGTATCGGGGAGCTGTTTTTT. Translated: CASSPPFGTGIGELFF.

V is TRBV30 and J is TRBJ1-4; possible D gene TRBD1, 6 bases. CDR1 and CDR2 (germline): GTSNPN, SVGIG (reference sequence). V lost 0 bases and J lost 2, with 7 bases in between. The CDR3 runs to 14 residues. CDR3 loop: CAWSVGGTNEKLFF. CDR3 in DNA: TGTGCCTGGAGTGTTGGGGGCACTAATGAAAAACTGTTTTTT.

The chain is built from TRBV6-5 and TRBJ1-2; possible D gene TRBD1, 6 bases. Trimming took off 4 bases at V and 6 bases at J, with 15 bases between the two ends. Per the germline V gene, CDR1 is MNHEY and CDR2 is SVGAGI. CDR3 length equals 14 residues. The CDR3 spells CASSLSLGADGYTF. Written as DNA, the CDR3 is TGTGCCAGCAGTTTGTCGTTGGGGGCGGATGGCTACACCTTC.

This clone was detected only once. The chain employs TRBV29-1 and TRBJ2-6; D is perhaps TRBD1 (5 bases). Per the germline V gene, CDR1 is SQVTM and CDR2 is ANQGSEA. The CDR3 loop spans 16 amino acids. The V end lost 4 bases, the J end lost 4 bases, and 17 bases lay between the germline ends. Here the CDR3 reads CSVGSSGQTGANVLTF. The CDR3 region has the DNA TGCAGCGTTGGTTCTTCCGGACAAACCGGGGCCAACGTCCTGACTTTC.

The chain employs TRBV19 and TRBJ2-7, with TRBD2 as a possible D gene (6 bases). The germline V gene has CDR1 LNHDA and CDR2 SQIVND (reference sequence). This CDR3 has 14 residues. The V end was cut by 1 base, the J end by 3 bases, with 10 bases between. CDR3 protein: CASSIGGTYYEQYF. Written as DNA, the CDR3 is TGTGCCAGTAGTATAGGCGGGACCTACTACGAGCAGTACTTC.

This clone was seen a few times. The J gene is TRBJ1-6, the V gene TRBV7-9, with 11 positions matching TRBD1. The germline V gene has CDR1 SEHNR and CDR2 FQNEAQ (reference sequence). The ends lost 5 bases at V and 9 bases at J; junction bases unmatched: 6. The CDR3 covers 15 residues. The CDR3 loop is CASSTGQGAGSPLHF. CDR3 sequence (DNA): TGTGCCAGCAGCACCGGACAGGGGGCAGGTTCACCCCTCCACTTT.

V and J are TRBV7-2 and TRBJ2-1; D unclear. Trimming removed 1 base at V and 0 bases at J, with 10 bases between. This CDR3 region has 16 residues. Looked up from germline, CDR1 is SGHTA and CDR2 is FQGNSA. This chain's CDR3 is CASSLEGTVSYNEQFF. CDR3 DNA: TGTGCCAGCAGCTTAGAAGGAACAGTCTCCTACAATGAGCAGTTCTTC.

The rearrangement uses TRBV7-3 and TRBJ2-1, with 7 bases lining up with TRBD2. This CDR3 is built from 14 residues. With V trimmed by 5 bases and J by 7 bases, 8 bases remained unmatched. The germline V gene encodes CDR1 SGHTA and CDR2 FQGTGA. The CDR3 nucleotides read TGTGCCAGCAGCCCTCCGGAGCGGGGAAATGAGCAGTTCTTC. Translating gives CASSPPERGNEQFF.

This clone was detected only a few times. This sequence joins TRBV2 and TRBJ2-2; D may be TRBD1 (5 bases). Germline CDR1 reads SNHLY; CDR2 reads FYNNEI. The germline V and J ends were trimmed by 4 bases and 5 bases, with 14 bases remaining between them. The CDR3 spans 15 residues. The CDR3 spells CASSVWAGQTGELFF. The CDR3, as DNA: TGTGCCAGCAGTGTTTGGGCAGGGCAAACCGGGGAGCTGTTTTTT.

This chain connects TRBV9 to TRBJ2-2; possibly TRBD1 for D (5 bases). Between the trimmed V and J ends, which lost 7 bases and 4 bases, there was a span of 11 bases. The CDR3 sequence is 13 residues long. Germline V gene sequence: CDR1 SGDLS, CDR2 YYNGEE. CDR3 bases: TGTGCCAGCGAGACAGAGATCACCGGGGAGCTGTTTTTT. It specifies CASETEITGELFF.

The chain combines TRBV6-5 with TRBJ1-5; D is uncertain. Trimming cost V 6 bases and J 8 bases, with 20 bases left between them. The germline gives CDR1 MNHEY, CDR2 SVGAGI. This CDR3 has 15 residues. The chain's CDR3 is CASSPTWGIGEPQHF. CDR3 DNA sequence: TGTGCCAGCAGCCCCACATGGGGTATCGGGGAGCCCCAGCATTTT.

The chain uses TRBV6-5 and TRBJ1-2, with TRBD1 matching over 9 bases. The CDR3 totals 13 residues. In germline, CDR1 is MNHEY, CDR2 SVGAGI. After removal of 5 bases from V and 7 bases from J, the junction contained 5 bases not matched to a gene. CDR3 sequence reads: CASSQQGAAGYTF. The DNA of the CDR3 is TGTGCCAGCAGTCAACAGGGGGCTGCTGGCTACACCTTC.

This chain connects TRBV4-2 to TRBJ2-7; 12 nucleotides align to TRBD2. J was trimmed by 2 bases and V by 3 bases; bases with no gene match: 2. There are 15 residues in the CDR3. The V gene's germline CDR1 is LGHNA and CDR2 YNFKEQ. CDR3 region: CASSQGLAGTYEQYF. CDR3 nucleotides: TGTGCCAGCAGCCAGGGACTAGCGGGTACCTACGAGCAGTACTTC.

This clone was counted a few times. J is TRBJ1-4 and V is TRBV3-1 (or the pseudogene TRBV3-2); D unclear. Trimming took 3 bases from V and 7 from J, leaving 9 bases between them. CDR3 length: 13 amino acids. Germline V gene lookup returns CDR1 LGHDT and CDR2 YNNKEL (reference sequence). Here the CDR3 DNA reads TGTGCCAGCAGCCACGGGGAAGGTGAAAAACTGTTTTTT. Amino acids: CASSHGEGEKLFF.

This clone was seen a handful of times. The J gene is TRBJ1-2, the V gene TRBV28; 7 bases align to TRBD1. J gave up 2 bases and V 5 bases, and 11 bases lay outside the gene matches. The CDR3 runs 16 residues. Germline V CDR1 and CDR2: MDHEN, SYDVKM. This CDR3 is CASSVPSGTVNYGYTF. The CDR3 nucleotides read TGTGCCAGCAGTGTTCCTTCCGGGACAGTCAACTATGGCTACACCTTC.

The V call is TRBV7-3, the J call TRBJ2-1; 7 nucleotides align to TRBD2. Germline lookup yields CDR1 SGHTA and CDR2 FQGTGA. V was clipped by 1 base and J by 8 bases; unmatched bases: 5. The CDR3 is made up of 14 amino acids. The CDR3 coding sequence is TGTGCCAGCAGCTTAAATGCGGCGGGGGATGAGCAGTTCTTC. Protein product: CASSLNAAGDEQFF.